Listed here are 29 T cell receptor beta chains from one sample, sequenced in a study of blood T cell repertoires in COVID-19. The method was immunoSEQ multiplex PCR; TCRdb's version includes in-frame clones alone and lacks a portion of them. The data contain 65,000 to 85,000 clones, 85% to 90% of them seen just once; the ten biggest clones take up around 2.5%. Sequencing was performed on peripheral blood. Source of these receptors: a human donor in a cohort sampled during active COVID-19.

The CDR3 DNA is TGTGCCAGCAGCCCGTACGTTAGAGAGACCCAGTACTTC. Its protein is CASSPYVRETQYF. The rearrangement links TRBV7-3 to TRBJ2-5; D unclear. CDR3 length equals 13 residues. V lost 5 bases, J lost 4 bases, and 11 bases lay in between. Looked up from germline, CDR1 is SGHTA and CDR2 is FQGTGA.

This clone was recorded only once. The chain is built from TRBV11-2 and TRBJ2-7; perhaps TRBD2 as D (5 bases). V lost 2 bases to trimming and J lost 3 bases, with 14 bases between them. The CDR3 is 15 residues long. Germline loops: CDR1 SGHAT, CDR2 FQNNGV. Written as DNA, the CDR3 is TGTGCCAGCAGCTTAACTTCGGGGAGTAGCTACGAGCAGTACTTC. This codes for CASSLTSGSSYEQYF.

The chain recombines TRBV4-1 with TRBJ1-2; D remains ambiguous. The CDR3 covers 15 residues. CDR1 is MGHRA, CDR2 YSYEKL, per germline. V was trimmed by 1 base and J by 2 bases, leaving 11 bases between them. CDR3 bases: TGCGCCAGCAGCCAAGCCGGGGTCACGAACTATGGCTACACCTTC. Its translation: CASSQAGVTNYGYTF.

The chain joins TRBV5-1 to TRBJ2-1, with 7 bases identical to TRBD1. Unmatched junction bases numbered 14, after V lost 6 bases and J lost 5 bases. The CDR3 spans 16 residues. Germline CDR1 SGHRS, CDR2 YFSETQ. Written as DNA, the CDR3 is TGCGCCAGCACCCCCGCCCCGGGACAGCCTAACAATGAGCAGTTCTTC. Amino acids: CASTPAPGQPNNEQFF.

The chain joins TRBV11-2 to TRBJ2-7; 9 bases map to TRBD1. V gave up 5 bases and J gave up 2 bases; unmatched junction bases: 10. Looked up from germline, CDR1 is SGHAT and CDR2 is FQNNGV. The CDR3 length is 16 residues. In nucleotides, the CDR3 is TGTGCCAGCAGCCTCAGGACAGGGGATAGTGCCTACGAGCAGTACTTC. Its protein product is CASSLRTGDSAYEQYF.

The chain combines TRBV5-1 with TRBJ2-1, with 16 bases lining up with TRBD2. The junction had 8 bases not matched to a gene; V was cut back by 3 bases and J by 11 bases. There are 16 residues in the CDR3. The germline V gene encodes CDR1 SGHRS and CDR2 YFSETQ. CDR3 in amino acids: CASSSTGTSGGVQQFF. In nucleotides, the CDR3 is TGCGCCAGCAGCTCAACCGGGACTAGCGGGGGGGTTCAGCAGTTCTTC.

The V gene is TRBV6-2 or TRBV6-3, the J gene TRBJ2-7; weak D call: TRBD2 (5 bases). This CDR3 has 14 residues. CDR1 and CDR2 from the germline V gene are MNHEY and SVGEGT. Trimming removed 2 bases from V and 5 bases from J, with 13 bases in between. CDR3 protein: CASSYRRGLNEQYF. Written as DNA, the CDR3 is TGTGCCAGCAGTTACCGGAGAGGGTTAAACGAGCAGTACTTC.

The V call is TRBV30, the J call TRBJ2-2; TRBD1 agrees at 11 bases. V was clipped by 3 bases and J by 4 bases; unmatched bases: 10. This CDR3 region has 17 residues. The germline gives CDR1 GTSNPN, CDR2 SVGIG (reference sequence). The CDR3 spells CAWRTLGGTGGTGELFF. CDR3 in DNA: TGTGCCTGGAGGACCCTTGGGGGGACAGGGGGCACCGGGGAGCTGTTTTTT.

The rearrangement uses TRBV20-1 and TRBJ2-7, with D perhaps TRBD2 (5 bases). The CDR3 runs to 14 residues. CDR1 is DFQATT and CDR2 is SNEGSKA in the germline V gene (reference sequence). V lost 3 bases and J 1 base, leaving 13 bases between the germline ends. Here the CDR3 reads CSASPGPGSYEQYF. The CDR3 coding sequence is TGCAGTGCTAGTCCCGGCCCGGGGTCCTACGAGCAGTACTTC.

This clone was counted a few times. V is TRBV5-5 and J is TRBJ2-7; 8 nucleotides agree with TRBD1. Germline loops: CDR1 SGHKS, CDR2 YYEKEE (reference sequence). V lost 5 bases and J lost 3; bases outside the gene matches: 1. The CDR3 covers 12 residues. The CDR3 region is CASRGQVYEQYF. CDR3 in DNA: TGTGCCAGCAGGGGACAGGTCTACGAGCAGTACTTC. Full variable domain (remainder filled in from reference TRBV5-5 and TRBJ2-7): DAGVTQSPTHLIKTRGQQVTLRCSPISGHKSVSWYQQVLGQGPQFIFQYYEKEERGRGNFPDRFSARQFPNYSSELNVNALLLGDSALYLCASRGQVYEQYFGPGTRLTVT.

A single count supports this clone. The chain employs TRBV7-8 and TRBJ2-1; the match to TRBD1 covers 8 bases. The CDR3 consists of 18 residues. The germline V gene has CDR1 SGHVS and CDR2 FQNEAQ. V lost 5 bases and J lost 10; bases outside the gene matches: 22. The CDR3 DNA reads TGTGCCAGCAGCGGCCGCCCCAGGACAGGGACGGGGCTAGAGGAGCAGTTCTTC. Residues: CASSGRPRTGTGLEEQFF.

The rearrangement links TRBV3-1 (or the pseudogene TRBV3-2) to TRBJ1-5; D gene unclear. Trimming removed 0 bases at V and 7 bases at J, with 19 bases between. The CDR3 consists of 17 residues. From germline, CDR1 is LGHDT and CDR2 YNNKEL (reference sequence). The DNA of the CDR3 is TGTGCCAGCAGCCAAGAGGCCCTCGGGGTCCTCAGGCAGCCCCAGCATTTT. Encoded protein: CASSQEALGVLRQPQHF.

This clone was picked up a small number of times. For the CDR3, the DNA is TGCAGCGCGTCTCGACAGGGTTCTAACTATGGCTACACCTTC. It translates to CSASRQGSNYGYTF. The chain uses TRBV29-1 and TRBJ1-2; 7 bases map to TRBD1. Per the germline V gene, CDR1 is SQVTM and CDR2 is ANQGSEA. The junction had 8 bases not matched to a gene; V was cut back by 7 bases and J by 0 bases. The CDR3 loop spans 14 amino acids.

In this sample, this clone turned up once. The rearrangement joins TRBV19 to TRBJ2-7, with D possibly TRBD1 on 6 matching bases. This CDR3 region has 16 residues. The V gene's germline CDR1 is LNHDA and CDR2 SQIVND (reference sequence). The V gene lost 5 bases and the J gene lost 0 bases, with 17 bases spanning the gap. CDR3 in DNA: TGTGCCAGTAGTGTATCCAGGGGAAAAAGCTCCTACGAGCAGTACTTC. This encodes CASSVSRGKSSYEQYF. Together with reference TRBV19 and TRBJ2-7, the CDR3 gives the full variable domain: DGGITQSPKYLFRKEGQNVTLSCEQNLNHDAMYWYRQDPGQGLRLIYYSQIVNDFQKGDIAEGYSVSREKKESFPLTVTSAQKNPTAFYLCASSVSRGKSSYEQYFGPGTRLTVT.

The chain has TRBV29-1 and TRBJ1-1; D is unresolved. Between the trimmed V and J ends, which lost 4 bases and 3 bases, there was a span of 15 bases. Germline loops: CDR1 SQVTM, CDR2 ANQGSEA. This CDR3 is built from 14 residues. CDR3 protein: CSVGLDSKDTEAFF. Here the CDR3 DNA reads TGCAGCGTTGGATTGGACTCCAAGGACACTGAAGCTTTCTTT.

The CDR3 protein is CASSSSYRAYNQPQHF. The CDR3 DNA is TGTGCCAGCAGTTCCTCATACAGGGCTTACAATCAGCCCCAGCATTTT. The V call is TRBV28, the J call TRBJ1-5; perhaps TRBD1 as D (6 bases). This CDR3 has 16 residues. Germline V gene sequence: CDR1 MDHEN, CDR2 SYDVKM. V was clipped by 4 bases and J by 3 bases, with 16 bases between them.

This chain connects TRBV5-1 to TRBJ2-1; D possibly corresponds to TRBD2 (5 bases). Germline V lookup: CDR1 SGHRS, CDR2 YFSETQ. The ends were cut back, 3 bases at V and 1 base at J, with 17 bases in the middle. CDR3 length: 17 residues. DNA of the CDR3: TGCGCCAGCAGCTATGTTAGCGAGGTGCCTTCCTACAATGAGCAGTTCTTC. It yields the protein CASSYVSEVPSYNEQFF. The variable domain in full, completed from reference TRBV5-1 and TRBJ2-1, reads KAGVTQTPRYLIKTRGQQVTLSCSPISGHRSVSWYQQTPGQGLQFLFEYFSETQRNKGNFPGRFSGRQFSNSRSEMNVSTLELGDSALYLCASSYVSEVPSYNEQFFGPGTRLTVL.

This sequence joins TRBV14 and TRBJ2-7; maybe TRBD1 (5 bases). This CDR3 is built from 15 residues. Germline V gene sequence: CDR1 SGHDN, CDR2 FVKESK. The ends were cut back, 1 base at V and 3 bases at J, with 13 bases in the middle. The CDR3 reads CASSQGRQYLYEQYF. CDR3 in DNA: TGTGCCAGCAGCCAAGGGCGACAGTATCTCTACGAGCAGTACTTC. Looking up the rest from reference TRBV14 and TRBJ2-7 gives the full variable domain: EAGVTQFPSHSVIEKGQTVTLRCDPISGHDNLYWYRRVMGKEIKFLLHFVKESKQDESGMPNNRFLAERTGGTYSTLKVQPAELEDSGVYFCASSQGRQYLYEQYFGPGTRLTVT.

V and J are TRBV18 and TRBJ2-2; maybe TRBD2 (5 bases). V lost 3 bases and J lost 3, with 11 bases in between. The CDR3 totals 15 residues. Germline CDR1 is KGHSH and CDR2 is LQKENI. The CDR3 DNA sequence: TGTGCCAGCTCACCTCCGGGGATCGACACCGGGGAGCTGTTTTTT. Protein: CASSPPGIDTGELFF.

The genes are TRBV12-5 and TRBJ2-1; possibly TRBD2 for D (6 bases). Germline CDR1 LGHNT, CDR2 FRNRAP. V was trimmed by 6 bases and J by 3 bases, leaving 9 bases between them. This CDR3 is 13 amino acids long. The CDR3 spells CASGLTSYNEQFF. For the CDR3, the DNA is TGTGCTAGTGGCCTGACTAGCTACAATGAGCAGTTCTTC.

This clone was seen more than once but under ten times. This chain uses TRBV18 with TRBJ2-7, with 12 bases that match TRBD2. The CDR3 runs 15 residues. Trimming at V came to 5 bases and at J to 5 bases, leaving 7 bases not matched to a gene. CDR1 is KGHSH, CDR2 LQKENI, per germline. In nucleotides, the CDR3 is TGTGCCAGCTCATCGCTAGCGGGAGGGCCTAACGAGCAGTACTTC. Residues: CASSSLAGGPNEQYF.

The chain recombines TRBV19 with TRBJ1-2; 8 bases are a match to TRBD1. Germline CDR1 and CDR2: LNHDA and SQIVND (reference sequence). With V trimmed by 1 base and J by 4 bases, 5 bases remained unmatched. This CDR3 is 15 amino acids long. CDR3 amino acids: CASSIGQGAFYGYTF. In nucleotides, the CDR3 is TGTGCCAGTAGTATAGGTCAGGGGGCTTTCTATGGCTACACCTTC. Drawing the rest from reference TRBV19 and TRBJ1-2, the complete variable domain is DGGITQSPKYLFRKEGQNVTLSCEQNLNHDAMYWYRQDPGQGLRLIYYSQIVNDFQKGDIAEGYSVSREKKESFPLTVTSAQKNPTAFYLCASSIGQGAFYGYTFGSGTRLTVV.

This chain connects TRBV11-2 to TRBJ2-7; 9 bases are a match to TRBD2. Trimming at V came to 0 bases and at J to 3 bases, leaving 3 bases not matched to a gene. The CDR3 consists of 15 residues. Germline V gives CDR1 SGHAT, CDR2 FQNNGV. The CDR3 region is CASSLDRLAVYEQYF. CDR3 nucleotide sequence: TGTGCCAGCAGCTTAGATCGACTAGCGGTCTACGAGCAGTACTTC.

The rearrangement joins TRBV4-1 to TRBJ2-7; TRBD1 might be the D (6 bases). The V end lost 0 bases, the J end lost 4 bases, and 19 bases lay between the germline ends. CDR3 length equals 17 residues. From germline, CDR1 is MGHRA and CDR2 YSYEKL. The CDR3 sequence: CASSQESYSGEIYEQYF. In DNA, the CDR3 is TGCGCCAGCAGCCAAGAATCCTACTCAGGGGAAATTTACGAGCAGTACTTC.

J is TRBJ2-3 and V is TRBV20-1, with D uncertain. CDR3 length: 11 amino acids. Germline CDR1 DFQATT, CDR2 SNEGSKA (reference sequence). CDR3 amino acids: CGTSRTDTQYF. CDR3 bases: TGCGGCACGTCCCGCACAGATACGCAGTATTTT.

This sequence joins TRBV10-2 and TRBJ2-4, with 12 bases identical to TRBD1. Germline lookup yields CDR1 WSHSY and CDR2 SAAADI. The J segment lost 8 bases and the V segment lost 6 bases, leaving 5 bases of the junction unmatched. CDR3 size: 14 residues. The CDR3 sequence: CASRGQGARDIQYF. The DNA for the CDR3 is TGCGCCAGCAGGGGACAGGGGGCGAGGGACATTCAGTACTTC.

This chain links TRBV20-1 with TRBJ2-5, with 7 bases matching TRBD2. Germline loops: CDR1 DFQATT, CDR2 SNEGSKA (reference sequence). V trimming: 3 bases; J trimming: 4 bases; junction bases outside the gene matches: 11. This CDR3 comprises 15 residues. CDR3 amino acids: CSASWLLAGVETQYF. CDR3 bases: TGCAGTGCTAGTTGGCTGTTGGCGGGAGTAGAGACCCAGTACTTC.

CDR3 nucleotides: TGTGCCAGCAGCGTAGATGAGGGGGCCGCAGTGAGAGGCTACACCTTC. It encodes CASSVDEGAAVRGYTF. This chain uses TRBV9 with TRBJ1-2, with 7 nucleotides matching TRBD1. CDR3 size: 16 residues. With 0 bases clipped from V and 8 bases from J, the junction kept 13 bases outside the gene matches. CDR1 and CDR2 from the germline V gene are SGDLS and YYNGEE.

The genes are TRBV27 and TRBJ1-4; 8 nucleotides agree with TRBD1. After removal of 0 bases from V and 2 bases from J, the junction contained 2 bases not matched to a gene. Germline loops: CDR1 MNHEY, CDR2 SMNVEV (reference sequence). The CDR3 sequence is 16 residues long. CDR3 coding DNA: TGTGCCAGCAGTTTATCTAGACAGGGGACTAATGAAAAACTGTTTTTT. This codes for CASSLSRQGTNEKLFF. Full variable domain (rest looked up from reference TRBV27 and TRBJ1-4): EAQVTQNPRYLITVTGKKLTVTCSQNMNHEYMSWYRQDPGLGLRQIYYSMNVEVTDKGDVPEGYKVSRKEKRNFPLILESPSPNQTSLYFCASSLSRQGTNEKLFFGSGTQLSVL.